This T cell receptor (beta chain) was documented in a study of blood T cell repertoires in COVID-19. Across the whole study: In each case, the material was cDNA or gDNA derived from T cells, B-cell-depleted T cells, or PBMCs.

Using immunoSEQ multiplex PCR, the repertoire was profiled, and TCRdb retains in-frame clones only, with some absent. Of hundreds of thousands of clones in the sample, less than 90% are singletons; the top ten hold about 20%. V dropped 1 base and J dropped 1; count of bases not matched to a gene: 5. The CDR3 covers 16 residues. Looked up from germline, CDR1 is SGHDT and CDR2 is YYEEEE. The specimen sequenced was peripheral blood. The TCR was taken from a man aged 30-40 years with active or convalescent COVID-19. This chain connects TRBV5-6 to TRBJ2-4; TRBD2 aligns across 7 bases. CDR3 loop: CASSLLVSGAKNIQYF. In DNA form, the CDR3 reads TGTGCCAGCAGCTTGTTGGTTAGCGGGGCCAAAAACATTCAGTACTTC.